This T cell receptor beta chain is from a study of cytomegalovirus exposure and HLA in healthy donors. Study-wide findings and caveats: In vitro, three CMV-associated chains proved specific for CMV antigens.

The CDR3 has 14 residues. Germline V gives CDR1 MNHEY, CDR2 SVGAGI. The V end lost 6 bases, the J end lost 1 base, and 12 bases lay between the germline ends. Points on this clone: Its target is unknown.

This table comes from immunoSEQ multiplex PCR, and its TCRdb copy is limited to in-frame clones, with some not included. The top ten clones hold less than 3.5% of a sample with some 140,000 clones, roughly nine tenths of them seen once. The sequenced material came from PBMCs. The chain is built from TRBV6-5 and TRBJ1-2; D gene unclear. The TCR sequence derives from a man aged 18 to 30 in good health and CMV-seronegative. CDR3 in DNA: TGTGCCAGCAGAAGCAGGAATAGTAACTATGGCTACACCTTC. Protein product: CASRSRNSNYGYTF.